The 5 T cell receptor beta chains below come from one sample, sequenced in a study of blood T cell repertoires in COVID-19. Some clones are missing from TCRdb's copy, which holds only in-frame ones; the method was immunoSEQ multiplex PCR. The sample shows a few hundred thousand clones, 90% of them seen only once. The sequenced sample was peripheral blood. All receptors come from a middle-aged woman with COVID-19, enrolled during active disease.

The chain employs TRBV6-2 or TRBV6-3 and TRBJ1-1; D is possibly TRBD1 (6 bases). Germline assignment: CDR1 MNHEY and CDR2 SVGEGT. This CDR3 comprises 12 residues. Deletions cut 5 bases from V and 7 bases from J, with 11 bases between. CDR3 protein: CASSNGQIEAFF. Written as DNA, the CDR3 is TGTGCCAGCAGTAACGGACAGATTGAAGCTTTCTTT.

This rearrangement joins TRBV27 to TRBJ1-1; TRBD1 might be the D (5 bases). With 5 bases removed from V and 1 base from J, the gap between germline ends came to 8 bases. Germline V CDR1 and CDR2: MNHEY, SMNVEV (reference sequence). There are 13 residues in the CDR3. The CDR3, as DNA: TGTGCCAGCAGTCCCGGACAGAACACTGAAGCTTTCTTT. It codes for CASSPGQNTEAFF.

The rearrangement uses TRBV7-2 and TRBJ2-7; possible D gene TRBD2, 5 bases. CDR3 size: 15 residues. V was shortened by 6 bases and J by 0 bases, with 15 bases between the two germline ends. Germline CDR1 and CDR2: SGHTA and FQGNSA. The CDR3: CASRIGVLSSYEQYF. The CDR3 DNA is TGTGCCAGCAGAATCGGGGTGCTAAGCTCCTACGAGCAGTACTTC.

V and J are TRBV13 and TRBJ2-2, with TRBD2 matching over 12 bases. The CDR3 is 17 residues long. CDR1 is PRHDT, CDR2 FYEKMQ, per germline (reference sequence). V trimming: 5 bases; J trimming: 5 bases; junction bases outside the gene matches: 9. Here the CDR3 reads CASSPGLAGWVTGELFF. The CDR3 DNA reads TGTGCCAGCAGCCCCGGACTAGCGGGATGGGTTACCGGGGAGCTGTTTTTT.

This clone was observed a single time. V gene TRBV5-4 combines with J gene TRBJ2-3; weak D call: TRBD1 (6 bases). Deletions cut 5 bases from V and 1 base from J, with 11 bases between. Germline CDR1 SGHNT, CDR2 YYREEE (reference sequence). CDR3 size: 14 residues. The CDR3 here is CASRNGQRTDTQYF. The CDR3 bases are TGTGCCAGCAGGAATGGACAGCGCACAGATACGCAGTATTTT. The full variable domain, completed using reference TRBV5-4 and TRBJ2-3, is ETGVTQSPTHLIKTRGQQVTLRCSSQSGHNTVSWYQQALGQGPQFIFQYYREEENGRGNFPPRFSGLQFPNYSSELNVNALELDDSALYLCASRNGQRTDTQYFGPGTRLTVL.